This entry concerns a single T cell receptor (beta chain). Its specific antigen is unknown. No per-base quality is available; no much larger clone lies one base away. A second Seattle source provided samples from volunteer blood donors who had recovered from COVID-19. Whole blood was collected in K2EDTA tubes by collaborating institutions according to the institutions' own protocols. For TCRbeta analysis, collaborators shipped samples in one of three forms: frozen whole blood, isolated PBMCs, or DNA extracted from either of those sample types. This sample was included in a study of blood T cell repertoires in COVID-19 (TCRdb year 2020). In terms of the full investigation: Samples covering the acute and convalescent phases of COVID-19 were provided by collaborators in the United States, Italy and Spain. The material from the prospective study consisted of cDNA or gDNA derived from T cells, B-cell-depleted T cells, or PBMCs. The dataset comprised deeply sampled blood TCRbeta repertoires from subjects exposed to, actively infected with, or recovered from COVID-19. The repertoires were released in a freely available public database meant as a resource for research on the immune response to SARS-CoV-2. Samples were obtained from the ongoing ImmuneRACE study (first 160 participants) and from over 1,000 subjects provided by 6 global collaborators. A de-identified subject ID, COVID-19 status, age in years and sex were almost always included in the sample metadata. Where available, HLA class I and class II types were taken from metadata supplied by the sample provider and were not determined by assay-based typing.

Broader findings and caveats from the paper: The amount of clinical and demographic metadata varied by source and participant and was provided uncurated.

TCRbeta CDR3 regions were amplified from genomic DNA by means of the immunoSEQ Assay, a bias-controlled multiplex PCR. As for how the authors treated the data: Within the assay, amplification of reference gene primers was used to estimate how many nucleated cells each sample contained. To quantify the absolute abundance of each unique TCRbeta CDR3 rearrangement, sequence reads were collapsed and filtered. For each sample, productive Simpson clonality was calculated by taking the square root of Simpson's diversity index across productive rearrangements. In TCRdb, the immuneACCESS table is reduced to in-frame sequences with V and J assigned. These tables do not hold every clone; where another copy was compared, an unresolved V gene accounts for under half, and the others remain unexplained. That table is the source of V, J and clone size, and D and trimming were worked out from the DNA. This sample has about 220,000 clones in its table, and about 80% of those were observed once. The leading ten clones occupy around 3% of the sample.

From the cysteine through the phenylalanine, the CDR3 covers 15 amino acids. Of all the DNA, just the CDR3 is kept, 45 bases in frame from base 1. In the germline V gene, CDR1 corresponds to SGHTA and CDR2 to FQGTGA. From V the trimming removes 2 bases and from J it removes 4 bases, while the gene matches leave 4 bases of the junction unaccounted for. Sample: peripheral blood. The rearrangement combines TRBV7-3 with TRBJ2-1, and 8 junction bases match TRBD2. The receptor was derived from a woman under 40 who had recovered from COVID-19. In nucleotides, the sequence is TGTGCCAGCAGCTTAGATCCGGGAGGGTACAATGAGCAGTTCTTC. Its translation reads: CASSLDPGGYNEQFF.